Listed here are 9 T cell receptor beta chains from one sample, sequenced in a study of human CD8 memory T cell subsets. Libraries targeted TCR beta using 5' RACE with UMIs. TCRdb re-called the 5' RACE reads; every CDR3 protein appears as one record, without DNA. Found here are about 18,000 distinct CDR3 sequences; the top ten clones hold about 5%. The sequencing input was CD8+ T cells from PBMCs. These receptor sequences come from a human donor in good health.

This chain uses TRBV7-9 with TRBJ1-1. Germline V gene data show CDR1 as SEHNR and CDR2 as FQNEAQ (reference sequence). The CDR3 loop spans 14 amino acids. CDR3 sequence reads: CASSLGGKNTEAFF.

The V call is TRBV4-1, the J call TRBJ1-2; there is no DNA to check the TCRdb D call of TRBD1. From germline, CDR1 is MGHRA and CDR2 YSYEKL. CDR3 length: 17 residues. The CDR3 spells CASSQERSSQGADGYTF.

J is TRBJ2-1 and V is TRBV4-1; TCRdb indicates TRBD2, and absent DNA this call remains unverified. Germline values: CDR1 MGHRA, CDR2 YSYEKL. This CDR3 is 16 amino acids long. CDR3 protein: CASSQGEGGSYNEQFF.

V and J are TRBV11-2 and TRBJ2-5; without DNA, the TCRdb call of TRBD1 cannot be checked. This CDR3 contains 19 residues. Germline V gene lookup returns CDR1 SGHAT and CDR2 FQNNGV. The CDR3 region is CASSSATPGRGDGVETQYF.

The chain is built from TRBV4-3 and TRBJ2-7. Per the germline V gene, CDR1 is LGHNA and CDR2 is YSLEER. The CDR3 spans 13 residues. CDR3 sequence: CASSQGISYEQYF.

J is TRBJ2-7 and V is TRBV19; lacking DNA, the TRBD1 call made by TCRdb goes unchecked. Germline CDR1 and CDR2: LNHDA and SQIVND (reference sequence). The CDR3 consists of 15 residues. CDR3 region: CASSKTGTFSYEQYF.

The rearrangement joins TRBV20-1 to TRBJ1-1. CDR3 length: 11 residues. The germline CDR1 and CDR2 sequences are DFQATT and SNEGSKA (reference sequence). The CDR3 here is CSARVGREAFF.

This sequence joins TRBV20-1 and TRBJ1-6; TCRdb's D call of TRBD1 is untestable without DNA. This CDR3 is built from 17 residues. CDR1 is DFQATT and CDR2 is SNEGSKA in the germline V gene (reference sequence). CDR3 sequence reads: CSARETGNPTYNSPLHF.

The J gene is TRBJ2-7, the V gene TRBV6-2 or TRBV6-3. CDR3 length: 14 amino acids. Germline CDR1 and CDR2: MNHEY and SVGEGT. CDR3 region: CASSYGQMTYEQYF.